This T cell receptor (beta chain) was identified during a study of a mutant IDH1 vaccine in newly diagnosed glioma. Study information: With temozolomide cycles, or 4-6 weeks after radiotherapy alone, vaccination was started.

Time point meaning: week 11, during vaccination. The content of each vaccine dose was 300 ug of mutant IDH1 20-mer peptide, and topical imiquimod accompanied it. As regards this clone: The antigen remains unidentified.

Per the germline V gene, CDR1 is SGHRS and CDR2 is YFSETQ. Trimming took off 2 bases at V and 4 bases at J, with 13 bases between the two ends. This CDR3 has 15 amino acids. Clones were sequenced by immunoSEQ multiplex PCR, and TCRdb holds only the in-frame ones, with some missing. Of under 150,000 clones in the sample, 75% to 90% were seen once. The receptor was derived from a woman in her forties or fifties with glioma. The chain combines TRBV5-1 with TRBJ1-3; possibly TRBD1 for D (6 bases). The source material was PBMCs, sampled from a glioma patient whose treatment included an IDH1 peptide vaccine. CDR3 coding DNA: TGCGCCAGCAGCTTTTTGGGGGCGGAAGGAAACACCATATATTTT. Translation gives CASSFLGAEGNTIYF.